The 24 T cell receptor beta chains below were found in one sample sequenced in a study of control samples from healthy donors and cancer patients. Clones were read by immunoSEQ multiplex PCR, and TCRdb kept only the in-frame ones, dropping some. The data show 150,000 to 200,000 clones, with 91% seen just once and 2% held by the top ten. Sequencing was carried out using blood. The receptors shown here come from a woman aged 40 to 50 in good health.

The genes are TRBV10-1 and TRBJ1-5, with D unclear. From germline, CDR1 is WNHNN and CDR2 SYGVQD (reference sequence). This CDR3 has 12 amino acids. V was clipped by 2 bases and J by 5 bases, with 4 bases between them. CDR3 residues: CASSETDQPQHF. CDR3 nucleotide sequence: TGCGCCAGCAGTGAGACTGATCAGCCCCAGCATTTT.

The CDR3 sequence: CASTANKGADTQYF. CDR3 sequence (DNA): TGTGCCAGCACTGCCAACAAGGGGGCAGATACGCAGTATTTT. The gene calls are TRBV6-5 and TRBJ2-3, with a possible D match to TRBD1 (6 bases). Germline CDR1 and CDR2: MNHEY and SVGAGI. Between the trimmed V and J ends, which lost 7 bases and 4 bases, there was a span of 15 bases. This CDR3 contains 14 residues.

The chain joins TRBV12-3 or TRBV12-4 to TRBJ2-3; 7 bases align to TRBD1. This CDR3 comprises 13 residues. V trimming: 6 bases; J trimming: 7 bases; junction bases outside the gene matches: 7. CDR3 in amino acids: CASRLTGSNTQYF. The CDR3 DNA sequence: TGTGCCAGCAGATTGACAGGGTCGAATACGCAGTATTTT.

This chain joins TRBV6-2 or TRBV6-3 and TRBJ1-6; TRBD1 is a possible D gene (6 bases). The CDR3 runs 14 residues. Looked up from germline, CDR1 is MNHEY and CDR2 is SVGEGT. Trimming took 6 bases from V and 4 from J, leaving 10 bases between them. The CDR3 DNA sequence: TGTGCCAGCAGCATCCAGGGGTATAATTCACCCCTCCACTTT. Amino acid sequence: CASSIQGYNSPLHF.

The chain has TRBV4-1 and TRBJ1-4; maybe TRBD1 (6 bases). The CDR3 is made up of 15 amino acids. The germline V gene has CDR1 MGHRA and CDR2 YSYEKL. The V and J ends lost 5 bases and 0 bases respectively, with 10 bases between them. CDR3 DNA: TGCGCCAGCAGCGAGGGGGGGTCAACTAATGAAAAACTGTTTTTT. Amino acid sequence: CASSEGGSTNEKLFF.

The V gene is TRBV5-8, the J gene TRBJ1-2, with D hard to call. Trimming pared 4 bases from V and 7 bases from J, leaving 8 bases between. Germline CDR1 reads SGHTS; CDR2 reads YDEGEE. The CDR3 spans 11 residues. CDR3 amino acids: CASSPIPGYTF. The CDR3 DNA sequence: TGTGCCAGCAGCCCGATCCCTGGCTACACCTTC.

This chain connects TRBV4-1 to TRBJ2-2; perhaps TRBD2 as D (5 bases). Germline V gives CDR1 MGHRA, CDR2 YSYEKL. The CDR3 extends over 15 amino acids. The V gene lost 1 base and the J gene lost 4 bases, with 10 bases spanning the gap. CDR3 in amino acids: CASSQVGGGTGELFF. The DNA of the CDR3 is TGCGCCAGCAGCCAAGTCGGAGGTGGCACCGGGGAGCTGTTTTTT.

The chain links TRBV7-9 to TRBJ2-7; D ambiguous. CDR3 length equals 16 residues. Germline V lookup: CDR1 SEHNR, CDR2 FQNEAQ (reference sequence). V was clipped by 1 base and J by 2 bases, with 15 bases between them. CDR3 coding DNA: TGTGCCAGCAGCTTAGGGGCGGAAGGCAGTACCTACGAGCAGTACTTC. Translated, it gives CASSLGAEGSTYEQYF.

The chain is built from TRBV7-9 and TRBJ2-5, with 9 bases that match TRBD2. From germline, CDR1 is SEHNR and CDR2 FQNEAQ (reference sequence). Trimming cost V 7 bases and J 5 bases; bases outside gene matches: 5. The CDR3 is 13 residues long. The CDR3: CASNTAGGETQYF. DNA of the CDR3: TGTGCCAGCAACACAGCGGGGGGCGAGACCCAGTACTTC.

The chain employs TRBV10-3 and TRBJ2-1, with 8 bases lining up with TRBD2. The V gene's germline CDR1 is ENHRY and CDR2 SYGVKD. After removal of 0 bases from V and 2 bases from J, the junction contained 0 bases not matched to a gene. The CDR3 sequence is 15 residues long. CDR3 sequence: CAISESSGAYNEQFF. Written as DNA, the CDR3 is TGTGCCATCAGTGAGTCTAGCGGGGCCTACAATGAGCAGTTCTTC.

This rearrangement joins TRBV6-5 to TRBJ2-4; D not certain. The CDR3 spans 12 residues. The V end lost 7 bases, the J end lost 8 bases, and 12 bases lay between the germline ends. Germline CDR1 is MNHEY and CDR2 is SVGAGI. CDR3 nucleotide sequence: TGTGCCAGCAAGAACCCTGGGGACATTCAGTACTTC. Translating it yields CASKNPGDIQYF.

This clone was counted a single time. CDR3 nucleotide sequence: TGTGCCAGCAGCGGCGAGACAGGGGGCGTCACCGGGGAGCTGTTTTTT. Translation: CASSGETGGVTGELFF. The chain uses TRBV7-6 and TRBJ2-2; TRBD1 matches at 10 bases. V dropped 5 bases and J dropped 4; count of bases not matched to a gene: 7. The CDR3 length is 16 residues. CDR1 is SGHVS, CDR2 FNYEAQ, per germline.

The CDR3 protein is CASSFPDGEAFF. DNA for the CDR3: TGTGCCAGCAGCTTTCCGGACGGAGAAGCTTTCTTT. The chain joins TRBV7-6 to TRBJ1-1; D is ambiguous. Looked up from germline, CDR1 is SGHVS and CDR2 is FNYEAQ. The CDR3 has 12 residues. Trimming cost V 3 bases and J 8 bases, with 10 bases left between them. Full variable domain (outside the CDR3, taken from reference TRBV7-6 and TRBJ1-1): GAGVSQSPRYKVTKRGQDVALRCDPISGHVSLYWYRQALGQGPEFLTYFNYEAQQDKSGLPNDRFSAERPEGSISTLTIQRTEQRDSAMYRCASSFPDGEAFFGQGTRLTVV.

This chain joins TRBV5-1 and TRBJ1-2, with D possibly TRBD1 on 6 matching bases. The CDR3 loop spans 15 amino acids. The ends were cut back, 0 bases at V and 6 bases at J, with 15 bases in the middle. Germline V gene data show CDR1 as SGHRS and CDR2 as YFSETQ. Here the CDR3 DNA reads TGCGCCAGCAGCTTGGTGGAGGGGGTGACAGATGGCTACACCTTC. Amino acid sequence: CASSLVEGVTDGYTF.

The genes are TRBV6-5 and TRBJ1-1, with D unclear. Trimming took 8 bases from V and 0 from J, leaving 10 bases between them. This CDR3 comprises 13 residues. Germline CDR1 is MNHEY and CDR2 is SVGAGI. The CDR3 sequence: CASARFMNTEAFF. The CDR3 DNA follows: TGTGCCAGCGCTAGATTCATGAACACTGAAGCTTTCTTT.

This clone has only one observation. The chain carries TRBV19 and TRBJ2-3; D is unclear. The CDR3 contains 15 residues. The germline V gene encodes CDR1 LNHDA and CDR2 SQIVND (reference sequence). Trimming left V 5 bases short and J 1 base short, with 13 bases between. CDR3 coding DNA: TGTGCCAGTAGTCTAACCCAGTTACGCACAGATACGCAGTATTTT. The encoded protein is CASSLTQLRTDTQYF.

The chain couples TRBV28 to TRBJ1-4; 11 bases are a match to TRBD1. The V segment lost 7 bases and the J segment 8 bases; nucleotides outside the gene matches: 9. CDR3 length: 15 residues. Germline values: CDR1 MDHEN, CDR2 SYDVKM. CDR3 sequence reads: CASTPGGTGGEKLFF. CDR3 in DNA: TGTGCCAGCACCCCCGGAGGGACAGGGGGAGAAAAACTGTTTTTT.

The chain carries TRBV6-5 and TRBJ1-2; 9 bases align to TRBD1. Trimming took 5 bases from V and 4 from J; bases not matched to a gene: 5. The CDR3 consists of 14 residues. Germline lookup yields CDR1 MNHEY and CDR2 SVGAGI. CDR3 sequence: CASSPQTGGYGYTF. CDR3 sequence (DNA): TGTGCCAGCAGTCCGCAGACAGGGGGCTATGGCTACACCTTC.

The genes are TRBV5-1 and TRBJ2-5, with 7 bases lining up with TRBD2. Germline-derived CDR1 and CDR2 are SGHRS and YFSETQ. V trimming: 0 bases; J trimming: 0 bases; junction bases outside the gene matches: 5. The CDR3 is made up of 16 amino acids. This CDR3 is CASSLVASGNQETQYF. CDR3 coding DNA: TGCGCCAGCAGCTTGGTGGCTAGCGGAAACCAAGAGACCCAGTACTTC.

The table lists this clone with a count of one. The chain carries TRBV6-1 and TRBJ2-7; D might be TRBD1 (6 bases). Germline CDR1 MNHNS, CDR2 SASEGT. The CDR3 has 16 residues. V was pared by 4 bases and J by 7 bases, with 23 bases between. The CDR3 loop is CASSVPIRDTRGEQYF. CDR3 coding DNA: TGTGCCAGCAGTGTCCCCATCCGGGACACCCGTGGGGAGCAGTACTTC.

V is TRBV18 and J is TRBJ2-6, with D hard to call. CDR1 is KGHSH and CDR2 is LQKENI in the germline V gene. CDR3 length: 15 amino acids. The ends were cut back, 2 bases at V and 0 bases at J, with 5 bases in the middle. CDR3 nucleotide sequence: TGTGCCAGCTCACCAATGGGCTCTGGGGCCAACGTCCTGACTTTC. It yields the protein CASSPMGSGANVLTF.

This clone has more than one count but fewer than ten. V is TRBV5-6 and J is TRBJ1-1, with 10 bases identical to TRBD1. The germline V gene encodes CDR1 SGHDT and CDR2 YYEEEE. J lost 5 bases, V lost 6 bases, and 10 bases had no gene match. This CDR3 has 15 amino acids. CDR3 bases: TGTGCCAGCACTTCTGTTCGGACAGGGGGGACTGAAGCTTTCTTT. This sequence encodes CASTSVRTGGTEAFF.

CDR3 protein: CASSSTGGGWETQYF. The CDR3 bases are TGCGCCAGCAGCTCCACAGGGGGTGGATGGGAGACCCAGTACTTC. The genes are TRBV5-1 and TRBJ2-5; 8 nucleotides line up with TRBD1. After removal of 3 bases from V and 5 bases from J, the junction contained 9 bases not matched to a gene. The germline gives CDR1 SGHRS, CDR2 YFSETQ. The CDR3 is made up of 15 amino acids. The entire variable domain, with the rest obtained from reference TRBV5-1 and TRBJ2-5, is as follows: KAGVTQTPRYLIKTRGQQVTLSCSPISGHRSVSWYQQTPGQGLQFLFEYFSETQRNKGNFPGRFSGRQFSNSRSEMNVSTLELGDSALYLCASSSTGGGWETQYFGPGTRLLVL.

The chain links TRBV5-1 to TRBJ2-2, with D tentatively TRBD2 (6 bases). From germline, CDR1 is SGHRS and CDR2 YFSETQ. This CDR3 comprises 14 residues. Between the trimmed V and J ends, which lost 1 base and 4 bases, there was a span of 8 bases. The DNA for the CDR3 is TGCGCCAGCAGCTTGCGGGAGAGCACCGGGGAGCTGTTTTTT. Encoded protein: CASSLRESTGELFF.